This T cell receptor (beta chain) is drawn from a study of blood T cells in healthy people across ages. CDR1 and CDR2 (germline): SGHRS, YFSETQ. There are 15 residues in the CDR3. V was cut by 3 bases and J by 6 bases, with 18 bases left in between. A second about 7 to 11 cycle PCR used barcoded and J-beta primers. MiXCR was run by TCRdb on the 5' RACE reads, yielding one entry per CDR3 protein. The data hold some 860,000 distinct CDR3 sequences, with more than 50% observed a single time. The TCR originated in a middle-aged man in good health. V is TRBV5-1 and J is TRBJ1-2, with D possibly matching TRBD1 (6 bases). The specimen sequenced was blood. In DNA, the CDR3 is TGCGCCAGCAGCTCGAATGCGGACAGTCGGGATGGCTACACCTTC. Its protein product is CASSSNADSRDGYTF.